This TCR beta chain was captured in a study of T cell changes during pregnancy in multiple sclerosis. The method was immunoSEQ multiplex PCR; TCRdb's version includes in-frame clones alone and lacks a portion of them. Among over 90,000 clones listed, under 95% were seen once. The CDR3 is made up of 14 amino acids. V lost 4 bases to trimming and J lost 5 bases; unmatched junction nucleotides: 2. CDR1 and CDR2 from the germline V gene are SNHLY and FYNNEI. This sample comprised peripheral blood, obtained before pregnancy. The chain joins TRBV2 to TRBJ2-1; 10 bases match TRBD2. The clonotype was recovered from a female donor with multiple sclerosis, enrolled in a pregnancy study. CDR3 DNA: TGTGCCAGCAGTGGAACTAGCGGGAACAATGAGCAGTTCTTC. This gives the protein CASSGTSGNNEQFF.